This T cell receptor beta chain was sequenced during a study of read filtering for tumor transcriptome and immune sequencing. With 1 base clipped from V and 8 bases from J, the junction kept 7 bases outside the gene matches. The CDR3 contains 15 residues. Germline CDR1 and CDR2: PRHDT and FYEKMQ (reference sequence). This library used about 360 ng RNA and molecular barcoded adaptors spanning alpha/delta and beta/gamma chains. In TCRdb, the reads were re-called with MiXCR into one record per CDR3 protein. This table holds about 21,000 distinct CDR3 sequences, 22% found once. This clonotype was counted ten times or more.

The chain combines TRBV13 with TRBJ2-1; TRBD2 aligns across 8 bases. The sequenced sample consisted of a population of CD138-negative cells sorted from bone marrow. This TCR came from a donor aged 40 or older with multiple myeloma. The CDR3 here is CASSLARTSFYEQFF. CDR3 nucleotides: TGTGCCAGCAGCTTAGCCAGGACTAGCTTCTATGAGCAGTTCTTC.